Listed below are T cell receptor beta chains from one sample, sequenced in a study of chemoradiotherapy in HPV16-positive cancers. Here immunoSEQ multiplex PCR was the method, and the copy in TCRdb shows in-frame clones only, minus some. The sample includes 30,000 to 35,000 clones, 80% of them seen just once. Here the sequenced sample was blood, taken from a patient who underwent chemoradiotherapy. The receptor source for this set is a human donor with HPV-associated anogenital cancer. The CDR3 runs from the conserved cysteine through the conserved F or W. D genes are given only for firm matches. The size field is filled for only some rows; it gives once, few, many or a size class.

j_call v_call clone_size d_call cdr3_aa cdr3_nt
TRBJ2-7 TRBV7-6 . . CASGLGGPHEQYF TGTGCCAGCGGCTTGGGGGGGCCCCACGAGCAGTACTTC
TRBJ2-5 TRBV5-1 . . CASSRGGLETQYF TGCGCCAGCAGCAGGGGGGGCTTAGAGACCCAGTACTTC
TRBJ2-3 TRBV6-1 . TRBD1 CAIQKGARTDTQYF TGTGCCATCCAGAAGGGGGCGCGAACAGATACGCAGTATTTT
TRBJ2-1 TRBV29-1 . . CSFTRGYNEQFF TGCAGCTTTACTAGGGGCTACAATGAGCAGTTCTTC
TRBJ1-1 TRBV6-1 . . CASSEHGGRTEAFF TGTGCCAGCAGTGAACATGGGGGGAGAACTGAAGCTTTCTTT
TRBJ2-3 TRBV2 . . CASSLVITDTQYF TGTGCCAGCAGTCTGGTTATAACAGATACGCAGTATTTT
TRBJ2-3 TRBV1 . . CTSWSVVGGSDTQYF TGCACCAGCTGGTCGGTCGTCGGGGGATCAGATACGCAGTATTTT
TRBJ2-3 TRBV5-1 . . CASSLSADTQYF TGCGCCAGCAGCCTCTCAGCAGATACGCAGTATTTT
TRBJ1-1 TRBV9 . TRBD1 CASRDLGAGGYTEAFF TGTGCCAGTAGGGACTTGGGGGCAGGGGGGTACACTGAAGCTTTCTTT
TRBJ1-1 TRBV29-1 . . CSVVMTGNTEAFF TGCAGCGTGGTAATGACAGGGAACACTGAAGCTTTCTTT
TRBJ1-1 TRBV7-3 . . CASSPKGTTEAFF TGTGCCAGCAGCCCTAAGGGGACCACTGAAGCTTTCTTT
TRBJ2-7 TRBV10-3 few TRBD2 CAISESSGGTPQYF TGTGCCATCAGTGAGTCGTCGGGAGGGACCCCGCAGTACTTC
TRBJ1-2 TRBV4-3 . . CASSQEDSWGYTF TGCGCCAGCAGCCAAGAGGACTCTTGGGGCTACACCTTC
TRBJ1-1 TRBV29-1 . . CSAHGGGGTEAFF TGCAGCGCCCACGGGGGAGGGGGCACTGAAGCTTTCTTT
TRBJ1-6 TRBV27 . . CASSPGGSSYNSPLHF TGTGCCAGCAGTCCCGGAGGGAGCTCCTATAATTCACCCCTCCACTTT
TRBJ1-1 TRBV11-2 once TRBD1 CASRDVTGTGDEAFF TGTGCCAGCAGAGATGTTACCGGGACAGGTGATGAAGCTTTCTTT
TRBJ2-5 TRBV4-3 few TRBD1 CASSQDYTGGKETQYF TGCGCCAGCAGCCAAGATTATACAGGGGGGAAAGAGACCCAGTACTTC
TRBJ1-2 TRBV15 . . CATSRRTSNSNYGYTF TGTGCCACCAGCCGCCGGACCTCCAACAGTAACTATGGCTACACCTTC
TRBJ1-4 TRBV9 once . CASSVEGATNEKLFF TGTGCCAGCAGCGTAGAGGGTGCGACTAATGAAAAACTGTTTTTT
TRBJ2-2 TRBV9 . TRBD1 CASSNRQGVNTGELFF TGTGCCAGCAGCAACCGACAGGGGGTCAACACCGGGGAGCTGTTTTTT
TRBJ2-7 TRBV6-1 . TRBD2 CASSQGLAGNSYEQYF TGTGCCAGCAGTCAAGGACTAGCGGGGAACTCCTACGAGCAGTACTTC
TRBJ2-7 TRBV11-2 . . CASSPDRSYEQYF TGTGCCAGCAGCCCTGACAGAAGCTACGAGCAGTACTTC
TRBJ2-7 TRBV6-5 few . CASSPGPPYEQYF TGTGCCAGCAGTCCGGGCCCTCCCTACGAGCAGTACTTC
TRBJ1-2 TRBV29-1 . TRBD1 CSVLGGADYGYTF TGCAGCGTTCTAGGGGGCGCAGACTATGGCTACACCTTC
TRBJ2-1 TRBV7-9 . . CASSLGQLEGEQFF TGTGCCAGCAGCTTAGGACAACTTGAGGGTGAGCAGTTCTTC
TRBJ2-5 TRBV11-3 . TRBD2 CASSEGLAGIQETQYF TGTGCCAGCAGCGAGGGACTAGCGGGAATCCAAGAGACCCAGTACTTC
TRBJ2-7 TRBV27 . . CASSLKHFSYEQYF TGTGCCAGCAGTTTAAAGCATTTCTCCTACGAGCAGTACTTC
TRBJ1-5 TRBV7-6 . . CASLCGNQPQHF TGTGCCAGCCTTTGTGGCAATCAGCCCCAGCATTTT
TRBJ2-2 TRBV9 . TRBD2 CASSVASWEGQAGELFF TGTGCCAGCAGCGTAGCCTCATGGGAGGGGCAGGCCGGGGAGCTGTTTTTT
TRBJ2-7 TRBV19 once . CASRDKRGEQYF TGTGCCAGTAGGGACAAGAGGGGTGAGCAGTACTTC
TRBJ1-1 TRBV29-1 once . CSVEDRRILSTEAFF TGCAGCGTTGAAGATCGTCGCATTTTGTCCACTGAAGCTTTCTTT
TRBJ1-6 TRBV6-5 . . CASSYGLLDSPLHF TGTGCCAGCAGTTACGGCCTCCTGGATTCACCCCTCCACTTT
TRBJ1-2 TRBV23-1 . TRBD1 CASSPGGALNCGYTF TGCGCCAGCAGTCCAGGGGGAGCTTTAAATTGTGGCTACACCTTC
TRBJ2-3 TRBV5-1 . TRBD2 CASSQISGGIPDTQYF TGCGCCAGCAGCCAAATTAGCGGGGGGATCCCAGATACGCAGTATTTT
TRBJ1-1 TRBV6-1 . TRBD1 CAGRGGQGVTEAFF TGTGCCGGGCGGGGAGGACAGGGGGTCACTGAAGCTTTCTTT
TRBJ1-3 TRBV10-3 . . CAISLGPAQVNTIYF TGTGCCATCAGCTTGGGACCGGCCCAGGTCAACACCATATATTTT
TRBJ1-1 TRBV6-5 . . CASSYSTVTEAFF TGTGCCAGCAGTTACTCCACAGTCACTGAAGCTTTCTTT
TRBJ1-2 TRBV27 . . CASSFGKNYGYTF TGTGCCAGCAGTTTCGGAAAAAACTATGGCTACACCTTC
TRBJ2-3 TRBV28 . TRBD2 CASSPRLAGPIPDTQYF TGTGCCAGCAGTCCCAGGCTAGCGGGGCCAATCCCGGATACGCAGTATTTT
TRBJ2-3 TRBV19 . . CASSPGPGSLDTQYF TGTGCCAGTAGTCCAGGACCGGGGTCCTTGGATACGCAGTATTTT
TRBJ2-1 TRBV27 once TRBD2 CASCPGTSGNEQFF TGTGCCAGCTGTCCCGGGACTAGCGGCAATGAGCAGTTCTTC
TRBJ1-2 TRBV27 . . CASRGWATGRPPPGYTF TGTGCCAGCAGGGGCTGGGCTACAGGACGGCCGCCACCTGGCTACACCTTC
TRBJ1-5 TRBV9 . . CASSVEGGRNQPQHF TGTGCCAGCAGCGTAGAAGGGGGACGCAATCAGCCCCAGCATTTT
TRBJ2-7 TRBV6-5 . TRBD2 CASRRAGSFPFEQYF TGTGCCAGCAGACGAGCGGGGAGCTTCCCCTTCGAGCAGTACTTC
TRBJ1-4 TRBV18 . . CASSPREPRVVEKLFF TGTGCCAGCTCACCTCGTGAGCCCCGGGTGGTTGAAAAACTGTTTTTT
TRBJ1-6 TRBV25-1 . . CASSPNLSYNSPLHF TGTGCCAGCAGTCCTAACCTCTCCTATAATTCACCCCTCCACTTT
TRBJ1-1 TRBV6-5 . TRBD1 CASSGQGGRAFF TGTGCCAGCAGTGGTCAGGGGGGGCGGGCTTTCTTT
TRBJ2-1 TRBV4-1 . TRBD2 CASSPTWGSGGNYNEQFF TGCGCCAGCAGCCCCACATGGGGAAGCGGGGGTAACTACAATGAGCAGTTCTTC
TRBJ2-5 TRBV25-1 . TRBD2 CASSEIAGGIQETQYF TGTGCCAGCAGTGAGATAGCGGGGGGAATACAAGAGACCCAGTACTTC